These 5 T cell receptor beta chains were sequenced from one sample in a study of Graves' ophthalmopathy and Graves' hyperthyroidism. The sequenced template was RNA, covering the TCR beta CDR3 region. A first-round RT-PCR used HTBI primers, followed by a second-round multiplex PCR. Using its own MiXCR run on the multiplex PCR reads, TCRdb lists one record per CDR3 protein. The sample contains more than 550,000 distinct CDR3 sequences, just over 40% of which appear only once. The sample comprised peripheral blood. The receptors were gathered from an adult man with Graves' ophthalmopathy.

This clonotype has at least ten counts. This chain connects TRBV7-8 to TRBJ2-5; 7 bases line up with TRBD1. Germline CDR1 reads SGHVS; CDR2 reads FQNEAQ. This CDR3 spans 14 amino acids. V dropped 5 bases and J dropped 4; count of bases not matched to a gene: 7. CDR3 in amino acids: CASSRQGGGETQYF. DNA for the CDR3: TGTGCCAGCAGCCGACAGGGTGGGGGAGAGACCCAGTACTTC.

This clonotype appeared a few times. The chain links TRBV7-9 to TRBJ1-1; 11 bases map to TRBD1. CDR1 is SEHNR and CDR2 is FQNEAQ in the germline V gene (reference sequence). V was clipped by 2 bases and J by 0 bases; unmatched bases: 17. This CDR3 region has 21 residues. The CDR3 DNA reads TGTGCCAGCAGCTTAAAGGCCGGACAGGGGGCGAATTTTAATTTGAACACTGAAGCTTTCTTT. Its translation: CASSLKAGQGANFNLNTEAFF. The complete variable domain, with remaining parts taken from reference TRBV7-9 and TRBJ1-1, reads DTGVSQNPRHKITKRGQNVTFRCDPISEHNRLYWYRQTLGQGPEFLTYFQNEAQLEKSRLLSDRFSAERPKGSFSTLEIQRTEQGDSAMYLCASSLKAGQGANFNLNTEAFFGQGTRLTVV.

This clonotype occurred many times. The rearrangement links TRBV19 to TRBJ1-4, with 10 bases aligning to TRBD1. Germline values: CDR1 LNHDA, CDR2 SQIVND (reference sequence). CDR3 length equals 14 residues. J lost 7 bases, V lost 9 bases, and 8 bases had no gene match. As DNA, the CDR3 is TGTGCCAGCAGCCAGACAGGGGGCGGTGAAAAACTGTTTTTT. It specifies CASSQTGGGEKLFF.

The CDR3, as DNA: TGTGCCAGCGGACAAGGGGGCACTGAAGCTTTCTTT. Translated: CASGQGGTEAFF. The chain links TRBV7-9 to TRBJ1-1, with a tentative D call TRBD1 (6 bases). Trimming removed 8 bases from V and 4 bases from J, with 11 bases in between. The germline V gene has CDR1 SEHNR and CDR2 FQNEAQ (reference sequence). The CDR3 spans 12 residues.

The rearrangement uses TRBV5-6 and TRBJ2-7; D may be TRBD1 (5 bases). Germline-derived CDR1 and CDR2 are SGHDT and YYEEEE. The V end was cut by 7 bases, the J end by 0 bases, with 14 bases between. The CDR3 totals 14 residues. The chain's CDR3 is CASARYDSSYEQYF. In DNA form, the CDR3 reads TGTGCCAGCGCTAGATACGACAGCTCCTACGAGCAGTACTTC.